This T cell receptor (beta chain) originates from a study of persistence of HIV-infected CD4 T cells. Whole-study context: Isolated cells were CMV- and HIV-1 Gag-responding CD4+ T cells.

The stimulus was lysate of CMV-infected fibroblasts, around 10 ug/mL. Memory cells lacking CD40L and CD69 with high CD45RO were sorted. Whole-study results and caveats: Degenerate expanded CDR3beta sequences were enriched among CMV- and Gag-responding cells. Compared with CD3/CD28-stimulated cells, CMV- and Gag-responding cells showed lower TCRbeta richness.

This was the immunoSEQ version 4 assay in survey mode. Using immunoSEQ multiplex PCR, the repertoire was profiled, and TCRdb retains in-frame clones only, with some absent. The sample has fewer than 30,000 clones; approximately 78% are singletons. This CDR3 contains 12 residues. CDR1 and CDR2 (germline): SGDLS, YYNGEE. Trimming cost V 7 bases and J 2 bases, with 8 bases left between them. Comment on this clone: Its antigen is still unknown.

This chain connects TRBV9 to TRBJ2-3, with D unresolved. The source of this sequence is an adult man with HIV who was CMV-seropositive. The sample here was CD4+ T cells sorted from PBMCs after roughly 18-hour stimulation, taken from a patient who received antiretroviral therapy. For the CDR3, the DNA is TGTGCCAGCGGGCTAAACACAGATACGCAGTATTTT. Translation gives CASGLNTDTQYF.